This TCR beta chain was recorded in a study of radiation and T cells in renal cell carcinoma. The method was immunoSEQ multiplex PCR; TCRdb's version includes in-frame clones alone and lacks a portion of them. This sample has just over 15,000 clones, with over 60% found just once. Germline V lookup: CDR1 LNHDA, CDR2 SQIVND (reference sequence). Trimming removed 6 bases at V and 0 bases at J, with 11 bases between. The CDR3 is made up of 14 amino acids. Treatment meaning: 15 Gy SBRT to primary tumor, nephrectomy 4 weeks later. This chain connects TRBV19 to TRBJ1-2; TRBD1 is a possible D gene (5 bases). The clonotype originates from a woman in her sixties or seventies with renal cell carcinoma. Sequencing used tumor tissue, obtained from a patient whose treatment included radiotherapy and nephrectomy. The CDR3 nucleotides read TGTGCCAGTAGAACGGGGGAGGCTAACTATGGCTACACCTTC. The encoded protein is CASRTGEANYGYTF.